The rows below give T cell receptor beta chains drawn from one sample of a study of blood T cell repertoires in COVID-19. Assay used: immunoSEQ multiplex PCR; TCRdb lists only in-frame clones, some missing. The top ten clones hold roughly 8.6% of a sample with approximately 260,000 clones, over 75% of them seen once. The sequenced material came from peripheral blood. Receptors originate from a human donor in a cohort sampled during active COVID-19. CDR3s include the opening cysteine and the closing phenylalanine or tryptophan. Fields, in order: V gene, D gene, clone size, J gene, CDR3 DNA, CDR3 protein. The D gene is left open where the match is weak. The size entry is marked missing in some rows and otherwise reads once, few, many or a size class.

V: TRBV6-5; D: .; size: .; J: TRBJ2-5; DNA: TGTGCCAGCGCGGGGACTCTGTACCAAGAGACCCAGTACTTC; CDR3: CASAGTLYQETQYF
V: TRBV28; D: TRBD2; size: few; J: TRBJ2-3; DNA: TGTGCCAGCAGTTCCCTGACTAGCGGGGGATTACGGGATACGCAGTATTTT; CDR3: CASSSLTSGGLRDTQYF
V: TRBV14; D: TRBD1; size: few; J: TRBJ2-3; DNA: TGTGCCAGCAGCCAGGTCAGGGGGCGAGGAGATACGCAGTATTTT; CDR3: CASSQVRGRGDTQYF
V: TRBV27; D: TRBD1; size: .; J: TRBJ1-5; DNA: TGTGCCAGCAGTCTCCGGGACAGAAATCAGCCCCAGCATTTT; CDR3: CASSLRDRNQPQHF
V: TRBV6-6; D: .; size: .; J: TRBJ1-1; DNA: TGTGCCAGCAAGATACAGGGAGTGGACACTGAAGCTTTCTTT; CDR3: CASKIQGVDTEAFF
V: TRBV7-2; D: TRBD1; size: .; J: TRBJ1-2; DNA: TGTGCCAGCAGCTCTTATATTACAGGGGCGGGTGGCTACACCTTC; CDR3: CASSSYITGAGGYTF
V: TRBV12-3/TRBV12-4; D: TRBD2; size: .; J: TRBJ2-7; DNA: TGTGCCAGCGCGGGAGGGGGCCCTTGGGAGCAGTACTTC; CDR3: CASAGGGPWEQYF
V: TRBV27; D: .; size: .; J: TRBJ2-1; DNA: TGTGCCAGCAGTTTAGACAGGACCTGGTACAATGAGCAGTTCTTC; CDR3: CASSLDRTWYNEQFF
V: TRBV7-9; D: TRBD2; size: .; J: TRBJ2-1; DNA: TGTGCCAGCAGCTCCCCTCTTGGGAGGGGTGACAATGAGCAGTTCTTC; CDR3: CASSSPLGRGDNEQFF
V: TRBV11-3; D: TRBD2; size: .; J: TRBJ2-3; DNA: TGTGCCAGCAGCTTAACCAGCGGGAGAAGGGGAGGTACGCAGTATTTT; CDR3: CASSLTSGRRGGTQYF
V: TRBV5-1; D: TRBD1; size: .; J: TRBJ1-1; DNA: TGCGCCAGCACCCCGACAGGGGCCGACACTGAAGCTTTCTTT; CDR3: CASTPTGADTEAFF
V: TRBV15; D: TRBD1; size: .; J: TRBJ1-2; DNA: TGTGCCACCAGCAGGGAAGGGGGCGGCTATGGCTACACCTTC; CDR3: CATSREGGGYGYTF
V: TRBV5-4; D: .; size: .; J: TRBJ2-5; DNA: TGTGCCAGCAGCTCGAAGCTCGGAGGAGAGACCCAGTACTTC; CDR3: CASSSKLGGETQYF
V: TRBV28; D: .; size: .; J: TRBJ1-3; DNA: TGTGCCAGCCTATCCCGGACAGTATTTTCTGGAAACACCATATATTTT; CDR3: CASLSRTVFSGNTIYF
V: TRBV18; D: TRBD2; size: .; J: TRBJ2-7; DNA: TGTGCCAGCTCACCACTGAGACAGCTGACTAGCGGGACTGTCTACGAGCAGTACTTC; CDR3: CASSPLRQLTSGTVYEQYF
V: TRBV28; D: TRBD2; size: .; J: TRBJ2-7; DNA: TGTGCCAGCAGTCTAAGCGGGGGTGGCCTTTACGAGCAGTACTTC; CDR3: CASSLSGGGLYEQYF
V: TRBV4-2; D: TRBD2; size: .; J: TRBJ2-2; DNA: TGTGCCAGCAGCCGCCCGACTAGCGTTGGCGGGGAGCTGTTTTTT; CDR3: CASSRPTSVGGELFF
V: TRBV10-3; D: TRBD1; size: .; J: TRBJ1-1; DNA: TGTGCCATCACGCGGACAGGGAACACTGAAGCTTTCTTT; CDR3: CAITRTGNTEAFF
V: TRBV19; D: .; size: .; J: TRBJ2-7; DNA: TGTGCCAGTAGTATAGGGCCACAAAGCTCCTACGAGCAGTACTTC; CDR3: CASSIGPQSSYEQYF
V: TRBV6-5; D: .; size: .; J: TRBJ2-3; DNA: TGTGCCAGCAGTTACTCTTCTAGCACAGATACGCAGTATTTT; CDR3: CASSYSSSTDTQYF
V: TRBV15; D: TRBD1; size: .; J: TRBJ1-1; DNA: TGTGCCACCAGCAGGAGGACAGGGGCGAACACTGAAGCTTTCTTT; CDR3: CATSRRTGANTEAFF
V: TRBV3-1/TRBV3-2; D: .; size: .; J: TRBJ2-3; DNA: TGTGCCAGCAGCCCTACGGTCCCCACAGATACGCAGTATTTT; CDR3: CASSPTVPTDTQYF
V: TRBV15; D: .; size: .; J: TRBJ2-2; DNA: TGTGCCACCAGCAGATCCCCGGCAGGGCGCACCGGGGAGCTGTTTTTT; CDR3: CATSRSPAGRTGELFF
V: TRBV7-9; D: .; size: .; J: TRBJ2-3; DNA: TGTGCCAGCAGGCCACCTTTTGGGCGGGGCACAGATACGCAGTATTTT; CDR3: CASRPPFGRGTDTQYF
V: TRBV5-1; D: .; size: .; J: TRBJ1-1; DNA: TGCGCCAGCAGCACAGACAAGGGGAGGACTGAAGCTTTCTTT; CDR3: CASSTDKGRTEAFF
V: TRBV13; D: .; size: .; J: TRBJ1-3; DNA: TGTGCCAGCAGCTTAGGTCTCGGGGGGCAGGGTGGAAACACCATATATTTT; CDR3: CASSLGLGGQGGNTIYF
V: TRBV19; D: .; size: .; J: TRBJ2-3; DNA: TGTGCCAGTGGGCAAAAGGATAGCACAGATACGCAGTATTTT; CDR3: CASGQKDSTDTQYF
V: TRBV7-9; D: TRBD1; size: .; J: TRBJ1-4; DNA: TGTGCCAGCAGCCTCCGGGACAGCAATAATGAAAAACTGTTTTTT; CDR3: CASSLRDSNNEKLFF
V: TRBV6-2/TRBV6-3; D: .; size: few; J: TRBJ2-5; DNA: TGTGCCAGCAGCCGCAGGAAAGGACTACAAGAGACCCAGTACTTC; CDR3: CASSRRKGLQETQYF
V: TRBV19; D: .; size: few; J: TRBJ1-5; DNA: TGTGCCAGTAGCCCGGACATGGGCAATCAGCCCCAGCATTTT; CDR3: CASSPDMGNQPQHF
V: TRBV11-2; D: TRBD2; size: .; J: TRBJ2-1; DNA: TGTGCCAGCAGCCTGAATAGCGGGAGACGCCGGGTGGATGAGCAGTTCTTC; CDR3: CASSLNSGRRRVDEQFF
V: TRBV3-1/TRBV3-2; D: .; size: .; J: TRBJ1-2; DNA: TGTGCCAGCAGCCAATTTCAGGGAGGCGTCTATGGCTACACCTTC; CDR3: CASSQFQGGVYGYTF
V: TRBV9; D: TRBD1; size: .; J: TRBJ2-2; DNA: TGTGCCAGCAGCGGACAGCCGGGACAGGGGAACACCGGGGAGCTGTTTTTT; CDR3: CASSGQPGQGNTGELFF
V: TRBV11-2; D: .; size: once; J: TRBJ1-5; DNA: TGTGCCAGCAGCTTAAGGGGCGGCCAGCCCCAGCATTTT; CDR3: CASSLRGGQPQHF
V: TRBV7-2; D: .; size: .; J: TRBJ2-3; DNA: TGTGCCAGCAGCTTAGCGGCGGGGACGGCGACAGATACGCAGTATTTT; CDR3: CASSLAAGTATDTQYF
V: TRBV27; D: .; size: once; J: TRBJ2-2; DNA: TGTGCCAGCAGTTTATCGCGGGGGAACACCGGGGAGCTGTTTTTT; CDR3: CASSLSRGNTGELFF
V: TRBV19; D: TRBD1; size: .; J: TRBJ2-1; DNA: TGTGCCAGTAGTATGAACAGGGGACGGAATGAGCAGTTCTTC; CDR3: CASSMNRGRNEQFF
V: TRBV3-1/TRBV3-2; D: .; size: .; J: TRBJ1-4; DNA: TGTGCCAGCAGCCAGACCGTATCCCGGGAAGAAAAACTGTTTTTT; CDR3: CASSQTVSREEKLFF
V: TRBV5-1; D: TRBD2; size: .; J: TRBJ2-3; DNA: TGCGCCAGCAGCTTGCCCGGACTAGCGGGAGGAGATACGCAGTATTTT; CDR3: CASSLPGLAGGDTQYF
V: TRBV2; D: .; size: .; J: TRBJ2-7; DNA: TGTGCCAGCAGTTTGAGTGACGAGCAGTACTTC; CDR3: CASSLSDEQYF
V: TRBV25-1; D: TRBD1; size: once; J: TRBJ2-3; DNA: TGTGCCAGCAGTGATTCAACAGGGGGCACAGATACGCAGTATTTT; CDR3: CASSDSTGGTDTQYF
V: TRBV19; D: TRBD1; size: .; J: TRBJ1-5; DNA: TGTGCCAGTGCCTTGGGACAGGGAAAGTGGGGGCTCCATCAGCCCCAGCATTTT; CDR3: CASALGQGKWGLHQPQHF
V: TRBV11-2; D: .; size: .; J: TRBJ2-3; DNA: TGTGCCAGCAGCTTAGACCGGAGTACGCAGTATTTT; CDR3: CASSLDRSTQYF
V: TRBV28; D: .; size: .; J: TRBJ2-7; DNA: TGTGCCAGCACCAAGGGTGGTCGGCACGGGACCTACGAGCAGTACTTC; CDR3: CASTKGGRHGTYEQYF
V: TRBV27; D: .; size: .; J: TRBJ2-3; DNA: TGTGCCAGCAGTAAAACCGAACCAGGGACAGATACGCAGTATTTT; CDR3: CASSKTEPGTDTQYF
V: TRBV6-5; D: TRBD1; size: .; J: TRBJ1-4; DNA: TGTGCCAGCAGTAACGACAGGGGTGGCGAAAAACTGTTTTTT; CDR3: CASSNDRGGEKLFF
V: TRBV3-1/TRBV3-2; D: .; size: few; J: TRBJ2-1; DNA: TGTGCCAGCAGCCAAGGCCGGGAAGGGAGCGTATCCTACAATGAGCAGTTCTTC; CDR3: CASSQGREGSVSYNEQFF
V: TRBV11-2; D: TRBD1; size: .; J: TRBJ1-2; DNA: TGTGCCAGCAGCTTAATACAGGGGTTGGGCTACACCTTC; CDR3: CASSLIQGLGYTF
V: TRBV6-5; D: TRBD2; size: .; J: TRBJ2-7; DNA: TGTGCCAGCAGTACAGCGGGAGGCTACGAGCAGTACTTC; CDR3: CASSTAGGYEQYF
V: TRBV5-1; D: .; size: .; J: TRBJ2-7; DNA: TGCGCCAGCAGCTTGGGCGGGGTTGGCAAATACGAGCAGTACTTC; CDR3: CASSLGGVGKYEQYF
V: TRBV2; D: .; size: .; J: TRBJ1-1; DNA: TGTGCCAGCAGGGCGCGCGACTTGAACACTGAAGCTTTCTTT; CDR3: CASRARDLNTEAFF
V: TRBV11-2; D: TRBD1; size: .; J: TRBJ2-7; DNA: TGTGCCAGCAGCTATAGACAGGGTCGGCACGAGCAGTACTTC; CDR3: CASSYRQGRHEQYF
V: TRBV5-6; D: .; size: .; J: TRBJ1-2; DNA: TGTGCCAGCAGCTTGGAGGTAGGGGGAGATTCTAACTATGGCTACACCTTC; CDR3: CASSLEVGGDSNYGYTF
V: TRBV6-1; D: .; size: .; J: TRBJ1-5; DNA: TGTGCCAGCAGTGCCTATACAGGGCTGGGAAGCAATCAGCCCCAGCATTTT; CDR3: CASSAYTGLGSNQPQHF
V: TRBV15; D: .; size: .; J: TRBJ1-6; DNA: TGTGCCACACTGCTTTTGGTGAGCTCCTATAATTCACCCCTCCACTTT; CDR3: CATLLLVSSYNSPLHF
V: TRBV28; D: TRBD1; size: once; J: TRBJ2-7; DNA: TGTGCCAGCAGACCGGACAGGGCACACACCTACGAGCAGTACTTC; CDR3: CASRPDRAHTYEQYF
V: TRBV5-1; D: .; size: .; J: TRBJ2-7; DNA: TGCGCCAGCAGCCAGAACTCCTACGAGCAGTACTTC; CDR3: CASSQNSYEQYF
V: TRBV7-8; D: .; size: .; J: TRBJ2-1; DNA: TGTGCCAGCAGCTTAGGGGAGACCGTCAATGAGCAGTTCTTC; CDR3: CASSLGETVNEQFF
V: TRBV19; D: TRBD1; size: few; J: TRBJ1-3; DNA: TGTGCCAGTAGTGCCGACAGGGACCGTACCGGAAACACCATATATTTT; CDR3: CASSADRDRTGNTIYF
V: TRBV3-1/TRBV3-2; D: TRBD1; size: .; J: TRBJ1-4; DNA: TGTGCCAGCGGATCCCGGGGACAGGGATTTGAAAAACTGTTTTTT; CDR3: CASGSRGQGFEKLFF